This is a list of T cell receptor beta chains from one sample in a study of cytomegalovirus exposure and HLA in healthy donors. Repertoires were generated with immunoSEQ multiplex PCR, while TCRdb's copy carries only in-frame clones and drops some. The sample has 150,000 to 200,000 clones, 70% to 80% seen once. Sequences were obtained from PBMCs. The receptor set was obtained from a man aged 35 to 55 in good health and CMV-seronegative. The CDR3 runs from the conserved cysteine through the conserved F or W. A D gene is named only where the DNA matches it firmly. Clone size is shown for a subset of rows, as once, few, many or a class of expanded clone.

v_call	j_call	cdr3_length	clone_size	d_call	cdr3_aa	cdr3_nt
TRBV7-3	TRBJ2-5	15	few	TRBD1	CASSRTTGIQETQYF	TGTGCCAGCAGTCGAACGACAGGGATACAAGAGACCCAGTACTTC
TRBV7-2	TRBJ1-2	14	-	-	CASSYGRENYGYTF	TGTGCCAGCAGCTACGGACGGGAAAACTATGGCTACACCTTC
TRBV19	TRBJ2-5	13	-	TRBD1	CASSPWDRETQYF	TGTGCCAGTAGTCCGTGGGACAGGGAGACCCAGTACTTC
TRBV21-1	TRBJ2-3	15	-	-	CASISRRTSTDTQYF	TGTGCCAGCATCTCCCGAAGGACTAGCACAGATACGCAGTATTTT
TRBV25-1	TRBJ2-3	14	-	TRBD2	CASTGLAGVNTQYF	TGTGCCAGCACCGGGCTAGCGGGAGTCAATACGCAGTATTTT
TRBV15	TRBJ2-7	13	-	-	CATSKADGERLYF	TGTGCCACCAGCAAAGCCGACGGGGAGAGGCTGTACTTC
TRBV27	TRBJ1-1	16	-	TRBD1	CASRARTGSMNTEAFF	TGTGCCAGCAGGGCAAGGACAGGGAGTATGAACACTGAAGCTTTCTTT
TRBV2	TRBJ2-1	13	few	TRBD1	CASGPTGGNEQFF	TGTGCCAGCGGCCCAACAGGGGGCAATGAGCAGTTCTTC
TRBV30	TRBJ2-6	18	-	TRBD1	CACSGLGTDSSGANVLTF	TGTGCCTGCTCCGGCCTAGGGACAGACAGCTCTGGGGCCAACGTCCTGACTTTC
TRBV2	TRBJ1-6	14	-	-	CASSEALRGSPLHF	TGTGCCAGCAGTGAAGCGCTCAGGGGTTCACCCCTCCACTTT
TRBV6-1	TRBJ2-1	15	-	TRBD1	CASSELGQNYNEQFF	TGTGCCAGCAGTGAATTGGGACAGAACTACAATGAGCAGTTCTTC
TRBV5-1	TRBJ1-2	13	-	-	CASATGPFGSYTF	TGCGCCAGCGCCACCGGGCCGTTTGGGAGCTACACCTTT
TRBV2	TRBJ2-7	13	few	-	CASSPGVGVWQYF	TGTGCCAGCAGTCCAGGTGTCGGGGTTTGGCAGTACTTC
TRBV7-9	TRBJ2-3	16	-	TRBD2	CASSLGGLAVTDTQYF	TGTGCCAGCAGCTTAGGGGGACTAGCGGTCACAGATACGCAGTATTTT
TRBV6-6	TRBJ2-4	16	-	TRBD1	CASSYNPQGEKNSQYF	TGTGCCAGCAGTTACAACCCTCAGGGGGAGAAAAACAGTCAGTACTTC
TRBV27	TRBJ2-3	15	few	-	CASSLNGSPTDTQYF	TGTGCCAGCAGTTTAAACGGGAGCCCCACAGATACGCAGTATTTT
TRBV25-1	TRBJ2-3	14	-	-	CASSERWGHDTQYF	TGTGCCAGCAGTGAGCGGTGGGGACACGATACGCAGTATTTT
TRBV9	TRBJ1-2	15	once	-	CASSVDGTVRGGYTF	TGTGCCAGCAGCGTAGACGGGACTGTTCGCGGTGGCTACACCTTC
TRBV10-3	TRBJ1-1	12	once	-	CAISESATEAFF	TGTGCCATCAGTGAGTCGGCAACTGAAGCTTTCTTT
TRBV7-6	TRBJ2-7	14	once	TRBD2	CASSPRTSDYEQYF	TGTGCCAGCAGCCCGCGGACTAGCGACTACGAGCAGTACTTC
TRBV5-1	TRBJ1-4	16	-	TRBD1	CASSWDRGFRNEKLFF	TGCGCCAGCAGCTGGGACAGGGGGTTCCGTAACGAAAAACTGTTTTTT
TRBV30	TRBJ2-7	13	-	TRBD1	CAWGRQGSYEQYF	TGTGCCTGGGGGCGACAGGGGAGCTACGAGCAGTACTTC
TRBV30	TRBJ2-5	17	-	TRBD2	CAWSVYVGSGVLETQYF	TGTGCCTGGAGTGTATACGTGGGTAGCGGGGTCCTGGAGACCCAGTACTTC
TRBV7-3	TRBJ2-1	15	-	TRBD1	CASRSRDRGNGEQFF	TGTGCCAGCAGGTCCCGGGACAGGGGAAATGGTGAGCAGTTCTTC
TRBV13	TRBJ1-2	14	-	TRBD1	CASSLSDRVGGYTF	TGTGCCAGCAGCTTAAGCGACAGGGTGGGTGGCTACACCTTC
TRBV7-2	TRBJ1-2	17	-	-	CASSLETAGRGAGGYTF	TGTGCCAGCAGCTTAGAGACGGCGGGCAGGGGAGCCGGTGGCTACACCTTC
TRBV9	TRBJ2-3	13	few	-	CASSVGGPDTQYF	TGTGCCAGCAGCGTAGGCGGGCCAGATACGCAGTATTTT